Shown below are 2 T cell receptor beta chains from a single sample sequenced in a study of identifying expanded T cells in peripheral blood. Using immunoSEQ multiplex PCR, the repertoire was profiled, and TCRdb retains in-frame clones only, with some absent. The sample includes about 52,000 clones, 82% of them seen just once. The sequencing sample was made of blood. These TCRs come from a person between 18 and 69 years old in good health.

V gene TRBV9 combines with J gene TRBJ2-1; no reliable D call. V lost 0 bases, J lost 8 bases, and 3 bases lay in between. Germline-derived CDR1 and CDR2 are SGDLS and YYNGEE. The CDR3 runs to 11 residues. CDR3 in amino acids: CASSVDYEQFF. The CDR3 DNA reads as TGTGCCAGCAGCGTAGACTATGAGCAGTTCTTC.

The DNA for the CDR3 is TGTGCCAGTAGTATACAGGGCAGCCGGGGCGAGCAGTACTTC. It translates to CASSIQGSRGEQYF. The chain is built from TRBV19 and TRBJ2-7; D is perhaps TRBD1 or TRBD2 (5 bases each). This CDR3 is built from 14 residues. The germline CDR1 and CDR2 sequences are LNHDA and SQIVND (reference sequence). With 2 bases removed from V and 6 bases from J, the gap between germline ends came to 14 bases.